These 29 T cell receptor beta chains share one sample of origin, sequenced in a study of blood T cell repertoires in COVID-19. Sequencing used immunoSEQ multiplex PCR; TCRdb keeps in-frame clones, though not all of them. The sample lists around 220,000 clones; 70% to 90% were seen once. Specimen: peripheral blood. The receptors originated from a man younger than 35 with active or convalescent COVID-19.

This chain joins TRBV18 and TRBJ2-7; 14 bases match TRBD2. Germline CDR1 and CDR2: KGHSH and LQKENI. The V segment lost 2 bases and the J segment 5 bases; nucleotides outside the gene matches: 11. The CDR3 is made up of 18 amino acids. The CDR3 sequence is CASSPNTGLAGVGDEQYF. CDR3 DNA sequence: TGTGCCAGCTCACCAAACACGGGACTAGCGGGAGTGGGGGACGAGCAGTACTTC.

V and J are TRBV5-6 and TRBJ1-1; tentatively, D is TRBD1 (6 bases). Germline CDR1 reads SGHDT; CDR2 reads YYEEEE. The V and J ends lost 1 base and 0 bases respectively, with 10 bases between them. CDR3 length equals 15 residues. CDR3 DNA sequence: TGTGCCAGCAGCTTGCCAGGGGTCATGAACACTGAAGCTTTCTTT. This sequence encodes CASSLPGVMNTEAFF.

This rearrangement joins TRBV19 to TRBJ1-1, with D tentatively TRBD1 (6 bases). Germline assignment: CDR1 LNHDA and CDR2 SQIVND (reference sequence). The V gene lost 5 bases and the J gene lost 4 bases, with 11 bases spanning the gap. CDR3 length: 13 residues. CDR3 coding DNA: TGTGCCAGTAGTGAGACAGGCGGCACTGAAGCTTTCTTT. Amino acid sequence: CASSETGGTEAFF.

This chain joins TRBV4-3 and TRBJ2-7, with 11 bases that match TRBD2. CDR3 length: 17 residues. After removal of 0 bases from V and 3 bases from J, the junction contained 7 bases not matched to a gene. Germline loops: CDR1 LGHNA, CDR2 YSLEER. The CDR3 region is CASSQDWPGTSGYEQYF. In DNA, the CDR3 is TGCGCCAGCAGCCAAGATTGGCCCGGGACTAGCGGCTACGAGCAGTACTTC.

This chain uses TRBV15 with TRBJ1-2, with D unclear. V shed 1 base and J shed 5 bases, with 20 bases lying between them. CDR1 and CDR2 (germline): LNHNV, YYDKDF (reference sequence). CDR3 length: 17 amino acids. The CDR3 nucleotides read TGTGCCACCAGCAGAGTTCCTTCCTTGGTGGCCCTTTATGGCTACACCTTC. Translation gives CATSRVPSLVALYGYTF.

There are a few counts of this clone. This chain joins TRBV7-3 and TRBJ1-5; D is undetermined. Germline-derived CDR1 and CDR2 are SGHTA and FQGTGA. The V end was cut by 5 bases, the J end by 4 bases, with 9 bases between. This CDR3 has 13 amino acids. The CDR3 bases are TGTGCCAGCAGCCAAGGAGAGAATCAGCCCCAGCATTTT. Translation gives CASSQGENQPQHF.

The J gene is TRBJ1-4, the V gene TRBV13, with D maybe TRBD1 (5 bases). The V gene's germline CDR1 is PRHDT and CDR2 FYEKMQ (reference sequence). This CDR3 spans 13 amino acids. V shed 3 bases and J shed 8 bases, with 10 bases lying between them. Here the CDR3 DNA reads TGTGCCAGCAGCTTCGGGCGGGGGGAAAAACTGTTTTTT. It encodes CASSFGRGEKLFF. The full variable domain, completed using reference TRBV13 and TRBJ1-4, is AAGVIQSPRHLIKEKRETATLKCYPIPRHDTVYWYQQGPGQDPQFLISFYEKMQSDKGSIPDRFSAQQFSDYHSELNMSSLELGDSALYFCASSFGRGEKLFFGSGTQLSVL.

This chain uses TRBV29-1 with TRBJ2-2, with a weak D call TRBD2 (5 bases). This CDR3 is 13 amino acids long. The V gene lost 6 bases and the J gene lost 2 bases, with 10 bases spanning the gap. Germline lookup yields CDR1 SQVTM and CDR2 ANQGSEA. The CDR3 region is CSVPGFNTGELFF. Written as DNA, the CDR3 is TGCAGCGTCCCGGGGTTCAACACCGGGGAGCTGTTTTTT.

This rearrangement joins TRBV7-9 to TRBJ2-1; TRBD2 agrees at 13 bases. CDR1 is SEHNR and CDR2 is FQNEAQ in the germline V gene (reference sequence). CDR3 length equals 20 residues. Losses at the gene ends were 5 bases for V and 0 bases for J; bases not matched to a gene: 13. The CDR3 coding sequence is TGTGCCAGCAGCACTCCGTCCGGGACTAGCGGGGCGAGCTCCTACAATGAGCAGTTCTTC. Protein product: CASSTPSGTSGASSYNEQFF.

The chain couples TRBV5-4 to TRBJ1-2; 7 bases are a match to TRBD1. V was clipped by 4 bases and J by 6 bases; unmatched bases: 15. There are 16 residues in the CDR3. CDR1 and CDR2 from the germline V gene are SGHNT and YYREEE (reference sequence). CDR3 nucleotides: TGTGCCAGCAGCCCCACACAGGGGTCACGGGAAGATGGCTACACCTTC. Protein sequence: CASSPTQGSREDGYTF.

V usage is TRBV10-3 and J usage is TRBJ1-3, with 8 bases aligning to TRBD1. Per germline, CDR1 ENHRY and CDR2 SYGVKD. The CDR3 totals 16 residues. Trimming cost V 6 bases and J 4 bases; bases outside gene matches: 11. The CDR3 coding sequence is TGTGCCATCAGGCTATTGACCCAGGGGGCAGGAAACACCATATATTTT. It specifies CAIRLLTQGAGNTIYF.

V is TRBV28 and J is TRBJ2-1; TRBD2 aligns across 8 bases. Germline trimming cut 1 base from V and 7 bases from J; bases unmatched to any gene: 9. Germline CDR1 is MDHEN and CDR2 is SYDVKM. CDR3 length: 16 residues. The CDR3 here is CASSLFQSGSLNEQFF. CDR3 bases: TGTGCCAGCAGTTTATTTCAGAGCGGGAGTTTGAATGAGCAGTTCTTC.

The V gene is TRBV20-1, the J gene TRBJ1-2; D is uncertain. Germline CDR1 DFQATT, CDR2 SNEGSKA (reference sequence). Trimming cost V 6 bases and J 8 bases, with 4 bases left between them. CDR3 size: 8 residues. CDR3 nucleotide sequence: TGCAGTGCCCCAGGCTACACCTTC. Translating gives CSAPGYTF.

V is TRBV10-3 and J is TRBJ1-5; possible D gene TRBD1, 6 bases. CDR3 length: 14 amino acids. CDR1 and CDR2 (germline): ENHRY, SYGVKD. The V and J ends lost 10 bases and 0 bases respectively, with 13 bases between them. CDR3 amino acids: CATRTGNSNQPQHF. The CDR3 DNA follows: TGTGCCACACGAACAGGGAATAGCAATCAGCCCCAGCATTTT.

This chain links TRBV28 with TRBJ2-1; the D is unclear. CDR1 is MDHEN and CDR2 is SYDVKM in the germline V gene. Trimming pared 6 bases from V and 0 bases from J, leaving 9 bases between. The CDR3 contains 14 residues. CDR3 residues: CASSDISSYNEQFF. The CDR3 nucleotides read TGTGCCAGCAGCGACATCAGCTCCTACAATGAGCAGTTCTTC. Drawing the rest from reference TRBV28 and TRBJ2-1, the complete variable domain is DVKVTQSSRYLVKRTGEKVFLECVQDMDHENMFWYRQDPGLGLRLIYFSYDVKMKEKGDIPEGYSVSREKKERFSLILESASTNQTSMYLCASSDISSYNEQFFGPGTRLTVL.

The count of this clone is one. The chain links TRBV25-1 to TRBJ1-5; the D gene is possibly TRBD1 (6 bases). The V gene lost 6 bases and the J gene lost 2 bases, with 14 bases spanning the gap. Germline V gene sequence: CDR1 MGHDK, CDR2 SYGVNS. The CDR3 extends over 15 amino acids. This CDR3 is CASRRGGAGNQPQHF. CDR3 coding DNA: TGTGCCAGCAGGAGGGGGGGGGCCGGCAATCAGCCCCAGCATTTT.

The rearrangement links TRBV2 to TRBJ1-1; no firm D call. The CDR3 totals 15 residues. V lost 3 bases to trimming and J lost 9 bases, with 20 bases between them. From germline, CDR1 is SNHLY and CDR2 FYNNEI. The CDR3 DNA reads TGTGCCAGCAGTGACATGGTGTCGGCCTTGGAGAAAGCTTTCTTT. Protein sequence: CASSDMVSALEKAFF. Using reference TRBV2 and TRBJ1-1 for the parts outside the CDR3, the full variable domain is EPEVTQTPSHQVTQMGQEVILRCVPISNHLYFYWYRQILGQKVEFLVSFYNNEISEKSEIFDDQFSVERPDGSNFTLKIRSTKLEDSAMYFCASSDMVSALEKAFFGQGTRLTVV.

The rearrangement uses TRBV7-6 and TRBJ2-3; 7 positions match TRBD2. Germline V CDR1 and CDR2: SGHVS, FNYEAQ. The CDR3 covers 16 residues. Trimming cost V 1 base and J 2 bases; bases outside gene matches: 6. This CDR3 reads CASSLGASGNTDTQYF. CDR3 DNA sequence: TGTGCCAGCAGCTTAGGGGCTAGCGGAAACACAGATACGCAGTATTTT.

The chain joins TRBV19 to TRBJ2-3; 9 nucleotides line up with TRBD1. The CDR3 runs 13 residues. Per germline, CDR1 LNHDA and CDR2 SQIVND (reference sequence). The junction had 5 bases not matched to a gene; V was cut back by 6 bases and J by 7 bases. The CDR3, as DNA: TGTGCCAGTAGGCTACAGGGGGCAAATACGCAGTATTTT. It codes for CASRLQGANTQYF.

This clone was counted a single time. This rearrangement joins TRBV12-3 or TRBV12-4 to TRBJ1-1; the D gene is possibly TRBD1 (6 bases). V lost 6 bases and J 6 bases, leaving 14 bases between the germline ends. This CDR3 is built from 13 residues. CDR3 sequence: CASSPDQGSEAFF. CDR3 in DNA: TGTGCCAGCAGCCCCGATCAGGGGTCTGAAGCTTTCTTT.

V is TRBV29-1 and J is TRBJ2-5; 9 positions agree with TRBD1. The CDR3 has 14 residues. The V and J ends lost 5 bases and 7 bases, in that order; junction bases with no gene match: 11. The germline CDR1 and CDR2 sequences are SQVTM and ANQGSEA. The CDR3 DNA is TGCAGCGTTCTCGAACAGGGGGCCGTTGGGACCCAGTACTTC. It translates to CSVLEQGAVGTQYF. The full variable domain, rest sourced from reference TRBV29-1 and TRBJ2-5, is SAVISQKPSRDICQRGTSLTIQCQVDSQVTMMFWYRQQPGQSLTLIATANQGSEATYESGFVIDKFPISRPNLTFSTLTVSNMSPEDSSIYLCSVLEQGAVGTQYFGPGTRLLVL.

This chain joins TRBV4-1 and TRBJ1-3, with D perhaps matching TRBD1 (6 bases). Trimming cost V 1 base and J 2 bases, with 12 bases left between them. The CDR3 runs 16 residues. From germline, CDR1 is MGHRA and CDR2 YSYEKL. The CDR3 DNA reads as TGCGCCAGCAGCCAAGCAGGGGCAGGGGCTGGAAACACCATATATTTT. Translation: CASSQAGAGAGNTIYF.

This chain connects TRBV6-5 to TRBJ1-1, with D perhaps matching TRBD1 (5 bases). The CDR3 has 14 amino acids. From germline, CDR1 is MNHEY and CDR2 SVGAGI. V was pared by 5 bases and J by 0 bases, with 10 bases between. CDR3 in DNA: TGTGCCAGCAGTCAACGGGGGATGAACACTGAAGCTTTCTTT. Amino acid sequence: CASSQRGMNTEAFF.

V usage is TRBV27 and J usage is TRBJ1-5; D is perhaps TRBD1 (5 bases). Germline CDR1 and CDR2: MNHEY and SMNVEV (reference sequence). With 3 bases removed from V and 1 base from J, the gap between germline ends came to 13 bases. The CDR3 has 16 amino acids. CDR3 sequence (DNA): TGTGCCAGCAGTTTTGCCAGGGATAGGAGCAATCAGCCCCAGCATTTT. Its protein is CASSFARDRSNQPQHF.

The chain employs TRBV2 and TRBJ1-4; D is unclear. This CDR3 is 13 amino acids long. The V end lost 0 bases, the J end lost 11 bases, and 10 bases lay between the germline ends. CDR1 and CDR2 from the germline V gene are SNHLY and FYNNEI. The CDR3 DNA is TGTGCCAGCAGTGAAGCGTTCCCCTCGAAACTGTTTTTT. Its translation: CASSEAFPSKLFF.

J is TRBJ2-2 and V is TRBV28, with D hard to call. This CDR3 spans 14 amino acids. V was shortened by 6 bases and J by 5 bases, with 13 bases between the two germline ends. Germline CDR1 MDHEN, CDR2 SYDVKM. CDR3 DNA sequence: TGTGCCAGCAGGACCGGGTCTCGGACCGGGGAGCTGTTTTTT. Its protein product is CASRTGSRTGELFF.

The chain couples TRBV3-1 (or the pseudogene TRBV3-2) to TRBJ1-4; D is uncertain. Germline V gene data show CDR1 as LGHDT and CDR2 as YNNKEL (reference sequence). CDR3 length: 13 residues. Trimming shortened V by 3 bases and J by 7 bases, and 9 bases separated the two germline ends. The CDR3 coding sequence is TGTGCCAGCAGCCACCGGGAGGCTGAAAAACTGTTTTTT. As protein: CASSHREAEKLFF.

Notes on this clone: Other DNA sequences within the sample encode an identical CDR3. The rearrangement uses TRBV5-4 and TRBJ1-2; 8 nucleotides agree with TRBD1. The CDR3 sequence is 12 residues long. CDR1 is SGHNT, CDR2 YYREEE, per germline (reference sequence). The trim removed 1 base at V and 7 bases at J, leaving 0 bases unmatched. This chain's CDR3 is CASSLQGAGYTF. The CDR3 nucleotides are TGTGCCAGCAGCTTGCAGGGGGCTGGCTACACCTTC.

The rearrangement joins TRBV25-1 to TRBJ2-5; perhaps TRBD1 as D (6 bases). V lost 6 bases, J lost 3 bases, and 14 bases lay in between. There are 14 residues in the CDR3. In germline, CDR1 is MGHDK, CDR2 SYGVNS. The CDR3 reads CASSLGAGEETQYF. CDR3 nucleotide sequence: TGTGCCAGCAGCCTGGGGGCAGGGGAAGAGACCCAGTACTTC.